Listed here is a single TCR beta chain. The target antigen is unknown. The source of the sample is a study of cytomegalovirus exposure and HLA in healthy donors. 60 Vbeta and 13 Jbeta primers were used in PCR. The table came from immunoSEQ multiplex PCR; TCRdb's copy has only in-frame clones and leaves some out. Its clone listing holds about 110,000 clones. Trimming at V came to 2 bases and at J to 3 bases, leaving 5 bases not matched to a gene. Germline CDR1 reads SGHRS; CDR2 reads YFSETQ. The CDR3 covers 14 residues. Study-level results: In an earlier analysis, productive rearrangement rates for most beta V segments clustered near 87% or 30%.

The J gene is TRBJ2-7, the V gene TRBV5-1; TRBD2 aligns across 7 bases. The sequencing sample was made of PBMCs. This receptor was taken from a man younger than 45 in good health and CMV-seronegative. The CDR3 here is CASSFASGYYEQYF. In nucleotides, the CDR3 is TGCGCCAGCAGCTTCGCTAGCGGTTACTACGAGCAGTACTTC. The complete variable domain, with remaining parts taken from reference TRBV5-1 and TRBJ2-7, reads KAGVTQTPRYLIKTRGQQVTLSCSPISGHRSVSWYQQTPGQGLQFLFEYFSETQRNKGNFPGRFSGRQFSNSRSEMNVSTLELGDSALYLCASSFASGYYEQYFGPGTRLTVT.